This T cell receptor (beta chain) is from a study of T-cell reconstitution after alpha-beta-depleted transplantation in children. Germline CDR1 reads ENHRY; CDR2 reads SYGVKD. The CDR3 loop spans 19 amino acids. The V segment lost 6 bases and the J segment 3 bases; nucleotides outside the gene matches: 18. A library of TCRbeta sequences, prepared with unique molecular identifiers, was generated. Each CDR3 protein gets one entry after TCRdb re-called the PCR reads with MiXCR. This sample has nearly 350,000 distinct CDR3 sequences, with 16% found just once. Study results and limitations: Surviving recipient cells, namely T cells and thymic progenitors, were the source of high day-60 TCRbeta diversity in some patients. Expanded clones from the graft, numbering several hundred, reportedly supplied alpha-beta T cells about two months after transplant. T cells produced anew were the main source of T-cell counts and diversity one year after transplant.

Regarding this clonotype: What it binds is not known.

Material: PBMCs, mostly from graft donor cells, obtained 360 days after TCRalphabeta/CD19-depleted stem cell transplant. The rearrangement links TRBV10-3 to TRBJ2-7; 12 positions match TRBD2. The sequence derives from a male patient aged 2 to 10 who had a stem cell transplant for acute lymphoblastic leukemia, so the T cells may come from the graft donor. CDR3 residues: CAIRTSGSNGSERFYEQYF. The CDR3 region has the DNA TGTGCCATCAGGACTAGCGGGAGTAACGGTAGTGAGAGGTTCTACGAGCAGTACTTC.